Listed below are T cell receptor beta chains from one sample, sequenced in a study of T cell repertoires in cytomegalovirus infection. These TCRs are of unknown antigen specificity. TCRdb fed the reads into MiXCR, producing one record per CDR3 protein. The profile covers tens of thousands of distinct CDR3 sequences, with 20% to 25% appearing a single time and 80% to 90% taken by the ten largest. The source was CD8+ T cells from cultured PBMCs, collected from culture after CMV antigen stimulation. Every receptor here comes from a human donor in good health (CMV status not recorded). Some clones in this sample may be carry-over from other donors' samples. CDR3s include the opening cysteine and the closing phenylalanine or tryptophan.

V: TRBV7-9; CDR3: CATSSTKGRDPWKEQYF
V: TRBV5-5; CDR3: CASSLRGSRETQYF
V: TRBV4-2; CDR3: CASSQDASGSLYEQYF
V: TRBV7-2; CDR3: CASSITSGRYYNEQFF
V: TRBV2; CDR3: CASSVSLGAFF
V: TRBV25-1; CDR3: CASSDSYRGGYSPLHF
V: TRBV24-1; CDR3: CATSDLQGLPSGGFHEQYF
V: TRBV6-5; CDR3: CASSYDPRREQYF
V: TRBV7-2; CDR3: CASSLDGNEQFF
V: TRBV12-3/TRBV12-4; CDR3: CASSLAQGPHEQYF
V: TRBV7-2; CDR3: CASSLSAAGVYNEQFF
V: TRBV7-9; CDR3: CASSLGTDFTDTQYF
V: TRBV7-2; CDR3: CASSWGGTGGYEQYF
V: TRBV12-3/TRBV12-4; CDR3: CASTLGSGEQYF
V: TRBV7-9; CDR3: CASSLGQPKQYF
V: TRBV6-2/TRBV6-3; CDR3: CASSLRGRSNQPQHF
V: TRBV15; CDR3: CATSLTRTGFYNEQFF
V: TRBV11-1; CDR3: CASSYIRGGRAYYNSGNTIYF
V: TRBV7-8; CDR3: CASRGRDSRNTGELFF
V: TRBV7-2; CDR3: CASSKSDGRAYNEQFF
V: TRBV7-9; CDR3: CASSSRLADSYEQYF
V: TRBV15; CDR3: CATSRDLEETQYF
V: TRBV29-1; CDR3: CSVEDRPYEQYF
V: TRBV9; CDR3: CASSTGAAQHFEAFF
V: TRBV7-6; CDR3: CASSPRHLADTQYF
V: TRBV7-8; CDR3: CASSLTRRGPGTDTQYF
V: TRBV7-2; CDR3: CASSLAVRGSEKLFF
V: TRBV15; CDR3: CATSRERDRDNEQFF
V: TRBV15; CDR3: CATSPSGGEQYF
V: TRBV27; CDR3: CASSLYGLAGSTDTQYF
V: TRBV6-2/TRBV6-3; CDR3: CASNERAYSNQPQHF
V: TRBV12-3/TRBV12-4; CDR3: CASISDRDSSVLTF
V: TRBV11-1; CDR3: CASSPTGVWHEQFF
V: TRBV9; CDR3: CASSVGLAGASHYNEQFF
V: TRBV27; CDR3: CASSYSENQPQHF
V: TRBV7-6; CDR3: CASSLGGRPYGYTF
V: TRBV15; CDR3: CATSRDRAANYGYTF
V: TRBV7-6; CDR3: CASSLRDSQETQYF